The clone carrying this TCR beta chain occurred once. PCRs were each spiked with synthetic TCR analog templates. Sequencing was performed with immunoSEQ multiplex PCR; in TCRdb, only in-frame clones are kept and a portion is missing. Among about 50,000 clones, 87% were seen once, and the ten largest hold roughly 15%. The time point: pretreatment peripheral blood. The data derive from a study of PD-L1 blockade in urothelial cancer. Study background: Patients had received 0 to 3 prior chemotherapy regimens. Analyzed time points were 3 weeks (second dose) and 6 weeks after therapy began. Median blood clonality was roughly 0.078, with 86,000 or so unique TCRs.

Trimming removed 0 bases at V and 0 bases at J, with 18 bases between. This CDR3 is 20 amino acids long. Germline assignment: CDR1 SGHTA and CDR2 FQGNSA. The sequenced sample was PBMCs, obtained around atezolizumab (anti-PD-L1) treatment. The source of this sequence is a woman aged 55-69 years with urothelial cancer. V gene TRBV7-2 combines with J gene TRBJ2-6, with D possibly being TRBD1 (5 bases). The CDR3 coding sequence is TGTGCCAGCAGCTTAGCCGGCCTCGGCAGGGTGACCTCTGGGGCCAACGTCCTGACTTTC. Translated: CASSLAGLGRVTSGANVLTF. Combining the CDR3 with reference TRBV7-2 and TRBJ2-6 gives the whole variable domain GAGVSQSPSNKVTEKGKDVELRCDPISGHTALYWYRQSLGQGLEFLIYFQGNSAPDKSGLPSDRFSAERTGGSVSTLTIQRTQQEDSAVYLCASSLAGLGRVTSGANVLTFGAGSRLTVL.